This T cell receptor beta chain emerged from a study of control samples from healthy donors and cancer patients. This clone was seen just once. The CDR3 is 13 amino acids. The ends were cut back, 2 bases at V and 4 bases at J, with 8 bases in the middle. CDR1 SGHNT and CDR2 YENEEA come from the germline V gene. Some clones are missing from TCRdb's copy, which holds only in-frame ones; the method was immunoSEQ multiplex PCR. The repertoire consists of approximately 97,000 clones, with approximately 80% occurring once and the leading ten covering approximately 19%. The rearrangement joins TRBV11-3 to TRBJ1-1; unclear D gene. Sequenced material: blood. This sequence originates from a man between 25 and 39 years old in good health. The CDR3 reads CASSLSGSTEAFF. The CDR3 nucleotides read TGTGCCAGCAGCTTATCCGGAAGCACTGAAGCTTTCTTT.